One and the same sample provided the 11 T cell receptor beta chains below, sequenced in a study of cytomegalovirus exposure and HLA in healthy donors. PCR involved 60 Vbeta and 13 Jbeta primers. The table came from immunoSEQ multiplex PCR; TCRdb's copy has only in-frame clones and leaves some out. The table lists roughly 150,000 clones, about 80% of them singletons. The sequenced material came from PBMCs. The receptors were gathered from a male donor in good health and CMV-seronegative.

The chain employs TRBV5-4 and TRBJ2-2; TRBD1 matches 8 bases. This CDR3 region has 16 residues. Per germline, CDR1 SGHNT and CDR2 YYREEE (reference sequence). The V gene end was trimmed by 3 bases and the J gene end by 7 bases; junction bases not matched to a gene: 11. The CDR3 DNA reads TGTGCCAGCAGCTCGGGGACAGGTGATTTTAGCGGGGAGCTGTTTTTT. Protein product: CASSSGTGDFSGELFF.

The V and J genes are TRBV11-2 and TRBJ2-1; the D gene is possibly TRBD2 (6 bases). The CDR3 runs 15 residues. The V gene's germline CDR1 is SGHAT and CDR2 FQNNGV. V was trimmed by 0 bases and J by 5 bases, leaving 11 bases between them. CDR3 region: CASSLDWGEHNEQFF. The DNA of the CDR3 is TGTGCCAGCAGCTTAGATTGGGGGGAACACAATGAGCAGTTCTTC.

In its sample, this clone was seen once. One end of the junction does not line up with germline, which may come from a read error. The CDR3: CSSSNTGLAGREQFF. The CDR3 DNA sequence: TGTTCCAGCAGCAATACGGGACTAGCGGGGCGTGAGCAGTTCTTC. The chain couples TRBV7-9 to TRBJ2-1, with TRBD2 matching 13 bases. The CDR3 has 15 amino acids. Germline lookup yields CDR1 SEHNR and CDR2 FQNEAQ (reference sequence). Combining the CDR3 with reference TRBV7-9 and TRBJ2-1 gives the whole variable domain DTGVSQNPRHKITKRGQNVTFRCDPISEHNRLYWYRQTLGQGPEFLTYFQNEAQLEKSRLLSDRFSAERPKGSFSTLEIQRTEQGDSAMYLCSSSNTGLAGREQFFGPGTRLTVL.

The chain recombines TRBV18 with TRBJ2-5, with 7 bases aligning to TRBD1. The CDR3 totals 14 residues. Germline loops: CDR1 KGHSH, CDR2 LQKENI. V dropped 3 bases and J dropped 3; count of bases not matched to a gene: 4. The CDR3 nucleotides are TGTGCCAGCTCACCCCCCCAGGGGGAAGAGACCCAGTACTTC. Protein: CASSPPQGEETQYF.

The V gene is TRBV5-1, the J gene TRBJ2-5, with TRBD2 as a possible D gene (7 bases). CDR1 is SGHRS and CDR2 is YFSETQ in the germline V gene. V was pared by 4 bases and J by 1 base, with 14 bases between. This CDR3 region has 15 residues. The CDR3 here is CASSPGGLGQETQYF. For the CDR3, the DNA is TGCGCCAGCAGCCCGGGGGGCCTCGGCCAAGAGACCCAGTACTTC. Full variable domain (outside the CDR3, taken from reference TRBV5-1 and TRBJ2-5): KAGVTQTPRYLIKTRGQQVTLSCSPISGHRSVSWYQQTPGQGLQFLFEYFSETQRNKGNFPGRFSGRQFSNSRSEMNVSTLELGDSALYLCASSPGGLGQETQYFGPGTRLLVL.

As for this clone: Compared with germline, one end of the junction differs, possibly owing to a read error. The J gene is TRBJ2-1, the V gene TRBV7-9; 8 bases map to TRBD1. Germline-derived CDR1 and CDR2 are SEHNR and FQNEAQ (reference sequence). The CDR3 extends over 15 amino acids. The CDR3 spells CSSSEGQVVRDEQFF. As DNA, the CDR3 is TGTTCCAGCAGCGAGGGACAGGTGGTCCGGGATGAGCAGTTCTTC.

The chain joins TRBV9 to TRBJ2-2; D call uncertain. The CDR3 runs 14 residues. Trimming removed 0 bases at V and 1 base at J, with 4 bases between. Germline V gives CDR1 SGDLS, CDR2 YYNGEE. The CDR3 bases are TGTGCCAGCAGCGTAGCGGTGAACACCGGGGAGCTGTTTTTT. Amino acid sequence: CASSVAVNTGELFF.

This clone was counted only a few times. The chain carries TRBV15 and TRBJ2-1; 8 nucleotides line up with TRBD2. Trimming at V came to 5 bases and at J to 4 bases, leaving 10 bases not matched to a gene. CDR1 and CDR2 from the germline V gene are LNHNV and YYDKDF (reference sequence). The CDR3 has 16 amino acids. The CDR3 DNA reads TGTGCCACCAGCTTCCTCAGCGGGGGCTCGTACAATGAGCAGTTCTTC. Its protein is CATSFLSGGSYNEQFF.

This chain uses TRBV2 with TRBJ2-7, with 10 bases aligning to TRBD1. The V segment lost 4 bases and the J segment 3 bases; nucleotides outside the gene matches: 3. The CDR3 has 14 amino acids. Per germline, CDR1 SNHLY and CDR2 FYNNEI. The CDR3 loop is CASSGQGAFYEQYF. For the CDR3, the DNA is TGTGCCAGCAGTGGACAGGGGGCCTTCTACGAGCAGTACTTC. The full variable domain, rest sourced from reference TRBV2 and TRBJ2-7, is EPEVTQTPSHQVTQMGQEVILRCVPISNHLYFYWYRQILGQKVEFLVSFYNNEISEKSEIFDDQFSVERPDGSNFTLKIRSTKLEDSAMYFCASSGQGAFYEQYFGPGTRLTVT.

The chain is built from TRBV10-3 and TRBJ1-5; D gene uncertain. V lost 0 bases, J lost 0 bases, and 12 bases lay in between. The CDR3 extends over 17 amino acids. Germline lookup yields CDR1 ENHRY and CDR2 SYGVKD. The CDR3, as DNA: TGTGCCATCAGTGAGTCGAATAATTACTATAGCAATCAGCCCCAGCATTTT. This translates into CAISESNNYYSNQPQHF.

The chain combines TRBV19 with TRBJ1-2; a possible D gene is TRBD1 (5 bases). CDR1 is LNHDA, CDR2 SQIVND, per germline (reference sequence). Trimming took off 6 bases at V and 5 bases at J, with 7 bases between the two ends. The CDR3 is 11 residues long. CDR3 in amino acids: CASSRDYGYTF. As DNA, the CDR3 is TGTGCCAGTAGCAGGGATTATGGCTACACCTTC.